This T cell receptor (beta chain) was identified during a study of T cells in Graves' hyperthyroidism and ophthalmopathy. The CDR3 regions of TCR beta were amplified from RNA transcripts. The primer set for the first-round RT-PCR of the TCR CDR3 was HTBI. TCRdb re-analysed the multiplex PCR reads in MiXCR, keeping a single row per CDR3 protein. The data hold some 570,000 distinct CDR3 sequences, with more than 15% observed a single time. Each person with ophthalmopathy scored at least 3 on the Clinical Activity Score, reached NOSPECS grade 4 or higher, and had been ill under 3 months. Germline V gene data show CDR1 as SGDLS and CDR2 as YYNGEE. The CDR3 consists of 14 residues. V lost 0 bases and J 5 bases, leaving 10 bases between the germline ends.

Sequencing used blood. V is TRBV9 and J is TRBJ2-3, with D possibly being TRBD2 (5 bases). This receptor was identified in a woman younger than 30 with Graves' ophthalmopathy. CDR3 sequence reads: CASSVGGLGDTQYF. Here the CDR3 DNA reads TGTGCCAGCAGCGTAGGCGGGTTGGGAGATACGCAGTATTTT.